This TCR beta chain was identified in a study of neurological immune-mediated disorders (dated by TCRdb to between 2018 and 2021). Broadly, across the study: The study compared peripheral blood TCR-beta repertoires of HTLV-I-associated myelopathy (HAM/TSP) patients, multiple sclerosis patients and healthy controls using UMI-based sequencing. Each longitudinal HAM/TSP and healthy donor was sampled at 3 time-points spaced at about 3-40 month intervals. The cohort comprised 68 subjects: 15 or so HAM/TSP patients, some 34 multiple sclerosis patients and approximately 20 healthy controls. Longitudinal samples, technical triplicates and paired sorted CD4+ and CD8+ T-cell subsets, alongside PBMC samples, were included among the roughly 100 TCR-beta libraries. General findings and caveats noted by the study authors: Expanded clones from different subjects shared no identical CDR3 amino acid sequences, which suggests that TCR-beta repertoires were private in all groups. TCR clonal expansion was highest in HAM/TSP patients and lowest in MS patients, with MS patients falling below even healthy controls.

The meaning of the sample's time point label: longitudinal time-point 1 (baseline). Unsorted PBMC libraries were generated from 2 million PBMCs stored in RNAlater at -80 °C until RNA extraction. Peripheral blood was subjected to Ficoll-Hypaque density gradient centrifugation to isolate PBMCs, which were then cryopreserved in liquid nitrogen. The CDR3 runs 16 residues from the cysteine to the phenylalanine. Only CDR3 DNA remains: 48 bases, in frame from the first base. V is trimmed back by 7 bases and J by 2 bases, and the junction contains 12 bases that no gene match accounts for. For CDR1 and CDR2, the germline V gene (reference sequence) lists LNHDA and SQIVND. cDNA was synthesized by template-switch 5'RACE using a primer carrying a 10-nucleotide random unique molecular identifier by which each TCR transcript was tagged. Every sequencing run covered 15-18 subjects and yielded more than 160 million TCR-beta sequences. The RNeasy kit was used to extract total RNA. The KAPA Real-time Library Amplification kit was used to amplify TCR-beta VDJ regions with primers targeting the TCR constant region and the 5'RACE anchor. Sample indexes and Illumina adaptors were added in a first PCR, after which library yield was increased in a second PCR. After purification with Ampure beads, the TCR product of roughly 650 bp was size-selected on a 2% E-gel SizeSelection system. Before pooling, library quality was checked on a Bioanalyzer, concentration was measured with Qubit, and libraries were quantified with the Kapa Library Quantification kit. An Illumina HiSeq 2500 sequenced the libraries paired-end 2 x 150 bp. To increase sequence diversity, roughly 24-32% phiX was spiked into each library pool. The authors' analysis ran thus. The UMI-based MiGEC pipeline processed quality-filtered reads and removed over 75% of raw TCR sequences during error correction. VDJ genes were aligned to IMGT germline references, and clonotypes were defined by unique CDR3 amino acid sequence plus V-J genes. VDJtools evaluated clonal expansion, Shannon diversity and CDR3 relatedness (CalcPairwiseDistances, ClusterSamples); CLCbio workbench built phylogenetic trees. A clone was classed as expanded if it had 8 or more unique UMIs, a cutoff based on coefficient-of-variation modelling across technical triplicates. TCRdb reworked the public reads: Q25 trimming with fastp, MiXCR clone assembly, productive beta chains retained. CDR3 protein sequences are deduplicated, and each keeps its most common genes and DNA. TCRdb assigned the V and J calls; the authors' analysis was not used. The sample table records tens of thousands of distinct CDR3 sequences; around a tenth of these occur just once. The ten largest clones take up more than 6.5% of the sample.

With regard to this clonotype: Its target antigen remains unknown. Per-base qualities were not stored, and no clone one base away is much larger.

The rearrangement combines TRBV19 with TRBJ1-2; TRBD1 fits 8 bases in the junction. The source is a male donor with HTLV-1-associated myelopathy (HAM/TSP). The sequenced sample was PBMCs. The CDR3 region reads CASTTSPQGGNYGYTF. The nucleotide sequence is TGTGCCAGTACCACATCCCCACAGGGGGGAAACTATGGCTACACCTTC.